These 7 T cell receptor beta chains share one sample of origin, sequenced in a study of blood T cell repertoires in COVID-19 (dated by TCRdb to 2018 to 2020). Library construction relied on the immunoSEQ multiplex PCR assay. Sourced from immuneACCESS, this table was stored by TCRdb with only in-frame sequences that have V and J called. A share of the clones is absent; for the studies checked, an unresolved V gene accounts for under half, and the remainder has no known explanation. This sample has a few hundred thousand clones in its table, and over 75% of those were observed once. Of the sample, 8% to 9.5% falls within the top ten clones. The material sequenced was peripheral blood. The receptors originated from a human donor in a cohort sampled during active COVID-19.

This clone occurred many times. The rearrangement links TRBV5-4 to TRBJ1-2; 8 positions match TRBD1. The CDR3 contains 15 residues. CDR1 and CDR2 (germline): SGHNT, YYREEE (reference sequence). The trim removed 4 bases at V and 7 bases at J, leaving 12 bases unmatched. The CDR3 protein is CASSLAGGAPTGYTF. The CDR3 DNA follows: TGTGCCAGCAGCCTTGCAGGGGGCGCACCCACTGGCTACACCTTC.

The rearrangement joins TRBV3-1 (or the pseudogene TRBV3-2) to TRBJ1-2; TRBD1 might be the D (6 bases). Germline CDR1 LGHDT, CDR2 YNNKEL (reference sequence). The CDR3 is made up of 13 amino acids. Trimming shortened V by 3 bases and J by 1 base, and 6 bases separated the two germline ends. The CDR3 nucleotides read TGTGCCAGCAGCCAGGACAGTAACTATGGCTACACCTTC. This codes for CASSQDSNYGYTF.

The gene calls are TRBV7-2 and TRBJ1-6; TRBD1 might be the D (5 bases). Germline values: CDR1 SGHTA, CDR2 FQGNSA. The CDR3 runs 14 residues. Trimming stripped 5 bases from V and 7 bases from J, with 12 bases between. CDR3 sequence reads: CASSLNPGNSPLHF. The CDR3, as DNA: TGTGCCAGCAGCCTTAACCCAGGGAATTCACCCCTCCACTTT.

This chain joins TRBV6-6 and TRBJ2-1; the match to TRBD1 covers 7 bases. V lost 2 bases, J lost 5 bases, and 3 bases stayed unmatched. The CDR3 consists of 14 residues. Germline lookup yields CDR1 MNHNY and CDR2 SVGAGI (reference sequence). In DNA form, the CDR3 reads TGTGCCAGCAGTTACCTGGGACAGCACAATGAGCAGTTCTTC. It is translated as CASSYLGQHNEQFF.

The CDR3 DNA sequence: TGCGCCAGCGGACGGACAGCGCAAGAGACCCAGTACTTC. Protein sequence: CASGRTAQETQYF. The chain uses TRBV23-1 and TRBJ2-5; D perhaps matches TRBD1 (6 bases). TRBV23-1 is an ORF, and what it does is uncertain. V shed 8 bases and J shed 2 bases, with 12 bases lying between them. The CDR3 contains 13 residues.

CDR3 sequence reads: CASSFSPGVVGTEAFF. CDR3 coding DNA: TGTGCCAGCAGTTTTTCCCCAGGGGTCGTGGGGACTGAAGCTTTCTTT. V is TRBV27 and J is TRBJ1-1; maybe TRBD1 (6 bases). Germline V gives CDR1 MNHEY, CDR2 SMNVEV (reference sequence). The CDR3 has 16 residues. Trimming stripped 3 bases from V and 5 bases from J, with 19 bases between.

This clone has more than one count but fewer than ten. The rearrangement links TRBV7-8 to TRBJ2-3, with D perhaps TRBD2 (6 bases). This CDR3 has 23 amino acids. Germline-derived CDR1 and CDR2 are SGHVS and FQNEAQ. V lost 5 bases and J 8 bases, leaving 44 bases between the germline ends. The CDR3 DNA reads TGTGCCAGCAGCCAAACGAGCCCCAATCCCCTCTGGACTAAACCCAACCACTGGGCTACGCAGTATTTT. This gives the protein CASSQTSPNPLWTKPNHWATQYF.